This entry lists 32 T cell receptor beta chains sequenced from one sample in a study of shared clonotypes between healthy human individuals. Positive CCR7 selection of CD45RO-negative cells yielded the naive CD8 cells, and terminally differentiated effector memory CD45RA+ cells were excluded. The assay was immunoSEQ multiplex PCR, and TCRdb's table has in-frame clones only and misses some. The sample lists over 2 million clones; roughly 95% were seen once. Sequenced: naive CD8+ T cells sorted from blood. The receptors were gathered from a man between 18 and 35 years old in good health.

The chain recombines TRBV28 with TRBJ1-1; D may be TRBD1 (5 bases). This CDR3 region has 14 residues. CDR1 is MDHEN, CDR2 SYDVKM, per germline. Trimming shortened V by 5 bases and J by 0 bases, and 10 bases separated the two germline ends. CDR3 protein: CASSPDSLNTEAFF. CDR3 DNA: TGTGCCAGCAGTCCCGACAGCTTGAACACTGAAGCTTTCTTT. The full variable domain, with the rest looked up from reference TRBV28 and TRBJ1-1, is DVKVTQSSRYLVKRTGEKVFLECVQDMDHENMFWYRQDPGLGLRLIYFSYDVKMKEKGDIPEGYSVSREKKERFSLILESASTNQTSMYLCASSPDSLNTEAFFGQGTRLTVV.

The V and J genes are TRBV6-5 and TRBJ2-3; 10 positions agree with TRBD2. The germline CDR1 and CDR2 sequences are MNHEY and SVGAGI. Trimming cost V 0 bases and J 1 base; bases outside gene matches: 1. The CDR3 is 16 amino acids. Written as DNA, the CDR3 is TGTGCCAGCAGTTACTCAGGGACTAGCGGCACAGATACGCAGTATTTT. It translates to CASSYSGTSGTDTQYF.

This clone occurred once. The chain uses TRBV7-9 and TRBJ2-7; D remains unclear. Trimming removed 3 bases from V and 2 bases from J, with 17 bases in between. This CDR3 is 16 amino acids long. Germline V lookup: CDR1 SEHNR, CDR2 FQNEAQ (reference sequence). CDR3 sequence: CASSLSVSQAPYEQYF. CDR3 nucleotide sequence: TGTGCCAGCAGCTTGTCGGTTAGTCAGGCTCCCTACGAGCAGTACTTC.

This sequence joins TRBV27 and TRBJ2-2, with 8 bases fitting TRBD2. Trimming at V came to 2 bases and at J to 7 bases, leaving 12 bases not matched to a gene. CDR1 is MNHEY and CDR2 is SMNVEV in the germline V gene (reference sequence). This CDR3 has 17 amino acids. In DNA form, the CDR3 reads TGTGCCAGCAGTTTACTCTCCCCGGGAGGGCCGGACGGGGAGCTGTTTTTT. Amino acids: CASSLLSPGGPDGELFF.

The chain has TRBV4-1 and TRBJ2-5, with a weak D call TRBD1 (5 bases). The CDR3 has 14 amino acids. Trimming removed 1 base from V and 7 bases from J, with 13 bases in between. Germline values: CDR1 MGHRA, CDR2 YSYEKL. This CDR3 reads CASSQALATGTQYF. Written as DNA, the CDR3 is TGCGCCAGCAGCCAAGCACTTGCTACAGGGACCCAGTACTTC.

This sequence joins TRBV5-8 and TRBJ1-5; D possibly corresponds to TRBD1 (5 bases). The CDR3 sequence is 15 residues long. V was shortened by 0 bases and J by 3 bases, with 10 bases between the two germline ends. Germline assignment: CDR1 SGHTS and CDR2 YDEGEE. Here the CDR3 reads CASSLDPGTNQPQHF. The CDR3 DNA follows: TGTGCCAGCAGCTTGGATCCAGGGACCAATCAGCCCCAGCATTTT. The variable domain in full, completed from reference TRBV5-8 and TRBJ1-5, reads EAGVTQSPTHLIKTRGQQATLRCSPISGHTSVYWYQQALGLGLQFLLWYDEGEERNRGNFPPRFSGRQFPNYSSELNVNALELEDSALYLCASSLDPGTNQPQHFGDGTRLSIL.

CDR3 sequence: CASSESRLQGEKLFF. The CDR3 nucleotides are TGCGCCAGCAGTGAGTCCCGACTACAGGGGGAAAAACTGTTTTTT. This sequence joins TRBV10-2 and TRBJ1-4; TRBD1 matches 7 bases. The V gene end was trimmed by 0 bases and the J gene end by 8 bases; junction bases not matched to a gene: 6. The CDR3 contains 15 residues. CDR1 is WSHSY, CDR2 SAAADI, per germline.

The chain joins TRBV19 to TRBJ1-2; no definite D call. The CDR3 runs to 15 residues. The V end was cut by 0 bases, the J end by 3 bases, with 11 bases between. CDR1 is LNHDA and CDR2 is SQIVND in the germline V gene (reference sequence). The CDR3 DNA sequence: TGTGCCAGTAGTATAGATGGGGAGAGCTACTATGGCTACACCTTC. It yields the protein CASSIDGESYYGYTF.

The rearrangement uses TRBV28 and TRBJ1-5; 9 nucleotides line up with TRBD1. V shed 3 bases and J 5 bases; nucleotides not matched to a gene: 20. Germline-derived CDR1 and CDR2 are MDHEN and SYDVKM. The CDR3 spans 20 residues. CDR3 DNA: TGTGCCAGCAGTTTTGAAGACGGTTTTGCAGACAGGGGGTTATATCAGCCCCAGCATTTT. Translation: CASSFEDGFADRGLYQPQHF.

This chain uses TRBV15 with TRBJ2-2; possible D gene TRBD2, 5 bases. The CDR3 length is 14 residues. Looked up from germline, CDR1 is LNHNV and CDR2 is YYDKDF (reference sequence). Trimming removed 5 bases from V and 0 bases from J, with 7 bases in between. CDR3 region: CATSELANTGELFF. DNA of the CDR3: TGTGCCACCAGCGAACTAGCGAACACCGGGGAGCTGTTTTTT.

The V gene is TRBV7-9, the J gene TRBJ2-5; TRBD1 or TRBD2 may be the D gene (5 bases each). The germline V gene encodes CDR1 SEHNR and CDR2 FQNEAQ (reference sequence). There are 15 residues in the CDR3. The V gene lost 3 bases and the J gene lost 1 base, with 12 bases spanning the gap. The CDR3 region is CASSFMGEPQETQYF. The CDR3 DNA reads TGTGCCAGCAGCTTTATGGGGGAGCCCCAAGAGACCCAGTACTTC.

Concerning this clone: A junction end diverges from the germline sequence, so it may reflect a read error. In the same sample, other DNA sequences code for this CDR3. The chain couples TRBV9 to TRBJ2-7; D may be TRBD1 or TRBD2 (5 bases each). The CDR3 extends over 15 amino acids. Per germline, CDR1 SGDLS and CDR2 YYNGEE. The CDR3 coding sequence is TGTGCCAGTAGCGTAGCCTGGGGGAGCTCCTACGAGCAGTACTTC. Its protein is CASSVAWGSSYEQYF. Together with reference TRBV9 and TRBJ2-7, the CDR3 gives the full variable domain: DSGVTQTPKHLITATGQRVTLRCSPRSGDLSVYWYQQSLDQGLQFLIQYYNGEERAKGNILERFSAQQFPDLHSELNLSSLELGDSALYFCASSVAWGSSYEQYFGPGTRLTVT.

This clone has only one observation. The chain links TRBV14 to TRBJ2-7; 7 bases fit TRBD1. Per the germline V gene, CDR1 is SGHDN and CDR2 is FVKESK. CDR3 length equals 14 residues. The V segment lost 1 base and the J segment 4 bases; nucleotides outside the gene matches: 4. Here the CDR3 DNA reads TGTGCCAGCAGCCAAGTCACAGGGGAGTACGAGCAGTACTTC. It is translated as CASSQVTGEYEQYF.

Points on this clone: This sample includes further DNA sequences coding for the same CDR3. The chain links TRBV9 to TRBJ2-2; possibly TRBD2 for D (6 bases). Trimming removed 2 bases from V and 4 bases from J, with 6 bases in between. Germline V gene sequence: CDR1 SGDLS, CDR2 YYNGEE. The CDR3 is 13 amino acids. The CDR3 nucleotides are TGTGCCAGCAGCGTCGGGGGCACCGGGGAGCTGTTTTTT. Its translation: CASSVGGTGELFF.

This clone appeared a single time. V is TRBV6-6 and J is TRBJ2-7; no definite D call. The CDR3 is 12 residues long. Trimming removed 5 bases from V and 3 bases from J, with 8 bases in between. The germline CDR1 and CDR2 sequences are MNHNY and SVGAGI (reference sequence). The CDR3 region has the DNA TGTGCCAGCAGTGAGAGAGTCTACGAGCAGTACTTC. This sequence encodes CASSERVYEQYF.

This clone was found once. The chain links TRBV13 to TRBJ2-5; 9 bases align to TRBD1. The germline CDR1 and CDR2 sequences are PRHDT and FYEKMQ (reference sequence). V lost 10 bases and J lost 2; bases outside the gene matches: 5. This CDR3 is 13 amino acids long. CDR3 sequence reads: CATGQGPQETQYF. CDR3 in DNA: TGTGCCACCGGACAGGGGCCGCAAGAGACCCAGTACTTC.

V gene TRBV5-1 combines with J gene TRBJ2-3; D is unclear. The CDR3 covers 13 residues. The ends were cut back, 5 bases at V and 0 bases at J, with 7 bases in the middle. Germline CDR1 SGHRS, CDR2 YFSETQ. CDR3 in amino acids: CASRVGSTDTQYF. The CDR3 DNA reads TGCGCCAGCAGGGTGGGGAGCACAGATACGCAGTATTTT.

Here the CDR3 DNA reads TGTGCCAGCAGCTCAGCCGGGCCCTCGGGGGAAAAACTGTTTTTT. This translates into CASSSAGPSGEKLFF. The chain combines TRBV7-2 with TRBJ1-4; D remains ambiguous. The CDR3 has 15 residues. Trimming shortened V by 4 bases and J by 8 bases, and 17 bases separated the two germline ends. Germline V gene lookup returns CDR1 SGHTA and CDR2 FQGNSA.

The chain combines TRBV6-5 with TRBJ2-3; D may be TRBD2 (6 bases). The CDR3 is 16 amino acids. V lost 1 base to trimming and J lost 6 bases, with 17 bases between them. The germline gives CDR1 MNHEY, CDR2 SVGAGI. CDR3: CASSYFAGRSRDTQYF. CDR3 nucleotides: TGTGCCAGCAGTTACTTCGCGGGAAGGTCCCGGGATACGCAGTATTTT.

With regard to this clone: Additional DNA sequences in this sample encode the identical CDR3. The chain recombines TRBV27 with TRBJ2-1, with 7 bases aligning to TRBD2. Germline V lookup: CDR1 MNHEY, CDR2 SMNVEV (reference sequence). V trimming: 2 bases; J trimming: 7 bases; junction bases outside the gene matches: 5. CDR3 length: 14 residues. The DNA for the CDR3 is TGTGCCAGCAGTTTAGTTGGGGGGGGAAATGAGCAGTTCTTC. Its translation is CASSLVGGGNEQFF.

CDR3 bases: TGTGCCAGTAGAGATCAAATGGACACTGAAGCTTTCTTT. Translated: CASRDQMDTEAFF. The chain employs TRBV19 and TRBJ1-1; D is uncertain. This CDR3 has 13 residues. V shed 6 bases and J shed 3 bases, with 11 bases lying between them. The germline gives CDR1 LNHDA, CDR2 SQIVND (reference sequence).

For this clone: This sample also contains other DNA sequences that code for the same CDR3. V gene TRBV5-4 combines with J gene TRBJ2-7, with a tentative D call TRBD1 (7 bases). The CDR3 has 13 residues. V lost 2 bases to trimming and J lost 4 bases, with 10 bases between them. Germline V gene data show CDR1 as SGHNT and CDR2 as YYREEE (reference sequence). CDR3 residues: CASSFQGGYEQYF. The DNA of the CDR3 is TGTGCCAGCAGCTTCCAGGGGGGATACGAGCAGTACTTC.

This clone was counted once. The chain employs TRBV5-4 and TRBJ1-1; a weak D match, TRBD1 (5 bases). Germline-derived CDR1 and CDR2 are SGHNT and YYREEE (reference sequence). CDR3 length: 14 amino acids. V was pared by 0 bases and J by 1 base, with 7 bases between. The CDR3 DNA follows: TGTGCCAGCAGCTTGGAGGGGAAGAACACTGAAGCTTTCTTT. It codes for CASSLEGKNTEAFF.

The chain employs TRBV6-5 and TRBJ1-2; weak D call: TRBD1 (6 bases). V was trimmed by 6 bases and J by 8 bases, leaving 16 bases between them. Per germline, CDR1 MNHEY and CDR2 SVGAGI. The CDR3 loop spans 13 amino acids. The CDR3 bases are TGTGCCAGCAGCATTACAGGGCTTGGGGGCTACACCTTC. Translating gives CASSITGLGGYTF.

The J gene is TRBJ2-7, the V gene TRBV29-1; no clear D. This CDR3 is built from 11 residues. The V and J ends lost 2 bases and 4 bases respectively, with 6 bases between them. Germline V gives CDR1 SQVTM, CDR2 ANQGSEA. As DNA, the CDR3 is TGCAGCGTTGAAAACGTTTACGAGCAGTACTTC. It translates to CSVENVYEQYF.

The gene calls are TRBV6-5 and TRBJ2-7, with D perhaps being TRBD1 or TRBD2 (5 bases each). In germline, CDR1 is MNHEY, CDR2 SVGAGI. Trimming took 2 bases from V and 6 from J, leaving 11 bases between them. The CDR3 extends over 13 amino acids. CDR3 sequence: CASSYTHGAEQYF. The CDR3 region has the DNA TGTGCCAGCAGTTACACCCACGGGGCCGAGCAGTACTTC.

With respect to this clone: This specimen includes other DNA sequences encoding the same CDR3. The rearrangement uses TRBV19 and TRBJ2-7; no clear D gene. V was clipped by 2 bases and J by 1 base, with 9 bases between them. This CDR3 is 14 amino acids long. Per the germline V gene, CDR1 is LNHDA and CDR2 is SQIVND (reference sequence). The CDR3 region has the DNA TGTGCCAGTAGTATATCCTCCGAATCCTACGAGCAGTACTTC. Protein sequence: CASSISSESYEQYF.

The chain couples TRBV10-3 to TRBJ2-1; D is possibly TRBD1 (6 bases). The germline V gene has CDR1 ENHRY and CDR2 SYGVKD. Trimming stripped 3 bases from V and 1 base from J, with 13 bases between. The CDR3 consists of 16 residues. DNA for the CDR3: TGTGCCATCAGTGAAGAGGGGGAATTGTCCTACAATGAGCAGTTCTTC. Translation: CAISEEGELSYNEQFF.

This chain joins TRBV7-6 and TRBJ2-7; 7 nucleotides line up with TRBD2. Germline CDR1 is SGHVS and CDR2 is FNYEAQ. Trimming at V came to 0 bases and at J to 4 bases, leaving 21 bases not matched to a gene. The CDR3 extends over 20 amino acids. The CDR3 DNA is TGTGCCAGCAGCTTAGCGGGAAACCCGGGGGGACCGCTCCTATTGTACGAGCAGTACTTC. Translation gives CASSLAGNPGGPLLLYEQYF.

This clone was counted between two and nine times. The chain has TRBV4-1 and TRBJ1-1, with D unresolved. CDR1 and CDR2 (germline): MGHRA, YSYEKL. V lost 0 bases and J lost 10, with 12 bases in between. The CDR3 runs to 13 residues. The CDR3 loop is CASSQETRPRAFF. The CDR3 coding sequence is TGCGCCAGCAGCCAAGAGACACGGCCACGAGCTTTCTTT.

The chain carries TRBV27 and TRBJ2-7, with unresolved D. The CDR3 consists of 12 residues. Germline V gene data show CDR1 as MNHEY and CDR2 as SMNVEV (reference sequence). Trimming removed 6 bases from V and 6 bases from J, with 12 bases in between. CDR3 bases: TGTGCCAGCAGACCCTGGTCGGGCGAGCAGTACTTC. It translates to CASRPWSGEQYF.

This rearrangement joins TRBV7-6 to TRBJ2-7, with 10 bases matching TRBD1. V was pared by 5 bases and J by 0 bases, with 7 bases of the junction left unmatched. In germline, CDR1 is SGHVS, CDR2 FNYEAQ. The CDR3 contains 16 residues. In DNA form, the CDR3 reads TGTGCCAGCAGCCGGGGGACAGGGGTTAGCTCCTACGAGCAGTACTTC. It specifies CASSRGTGVSSYEQYF.